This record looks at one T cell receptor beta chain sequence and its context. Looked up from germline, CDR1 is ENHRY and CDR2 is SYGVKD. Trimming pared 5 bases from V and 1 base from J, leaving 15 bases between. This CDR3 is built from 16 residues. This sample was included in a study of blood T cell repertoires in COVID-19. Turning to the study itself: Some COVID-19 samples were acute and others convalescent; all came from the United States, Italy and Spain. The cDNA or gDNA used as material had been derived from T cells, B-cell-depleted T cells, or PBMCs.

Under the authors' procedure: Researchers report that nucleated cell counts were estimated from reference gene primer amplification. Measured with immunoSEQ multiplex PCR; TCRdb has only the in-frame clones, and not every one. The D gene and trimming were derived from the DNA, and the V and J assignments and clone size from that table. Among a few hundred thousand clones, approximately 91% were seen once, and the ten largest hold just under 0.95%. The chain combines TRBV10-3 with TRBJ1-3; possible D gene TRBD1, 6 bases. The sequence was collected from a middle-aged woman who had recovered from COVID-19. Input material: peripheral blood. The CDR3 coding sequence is TGTGCCATCAGTCTCCAACAGGGTCCATCTGGAAACACCATATATTTT. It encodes CAISLQQGPSGNTIYF.